This TCR beta chain was sequenced in a study of cytomegalovirus exposure and HLA in healthy donors. Study-wide results and caveats: The authors enumerated around 150 TCR beta chains as linked to cytomegalovirus. Being indistinguishable, some V segments were excluded, TRBV6-2 and TRBV6-3 among them. Reportedly, HLA-A and HLA-B alleles of most subjects were accurately predicted from TCR beta.

V shed 3 bases and J 3 bases; nucleotides not matched to a gene: 4. CDR1 is SGDLS and CDR2 is YYNGEE in the germline V gene. The CDR3 sequence is 16 residues long. Points on this clone: Its target is not known.

In the PCR, 60 Vbeta and 13 Jbeta primers were used. Clones were sequenced by immunoSEQ multiplex PCR, and TCRdb holds only the in-frame ones, with some missing. The sample carries around 180,000 clones, roughly 80% recorded once. The source material was PBMCs. The receptor's source is a male donor in good health and CMV-seronegative. The gene calls are TRBV9 and TRBJ2-3, with 13 bases fitting TRBD2. CDR3 residues: CASSAGLAGVTDTQYF. The CDR3 region has the DNA TGTGCCAGCAGCGCTGGACTAGCGGGGGTTACAGATACGCAGTATTTT.